Each of the 8 T cell receptor beta chains below was sequenced from the same sample in a study of blood T cell repertoires in COVID-19. Sequencing was performed with immunoSEQ multiplex PCR; in TCRdb, only in-frame clones are kept and a portion is missing. The sample contains 200,000 to 250,000 clones, around nine tenths of which appear only once. Sequencing was done on a sample of PBMCs or T cells enriched from blood (not recorded which). These TCRs come from a woman between 45 and 65 years old with acute COVID-19.

This clone was found a few times. This chain joins TRBV28 and TRBJ1-4; a possible D gene is TRBD1 (6 bases). Germline V lookup: CDR1 MDHEN, CDR2 SYDVKM. V was clipped by 3 bases and J by 3 bases, with 11 bases between them. The CDR3 length is 15 residues. CDR3 loop: CASSFAGGPNEKLFF. For the CDR3, the DNA is TGTGCCAGCAGTTTTGCTGGGGGCCCTAATGAAAAACTGTTTTTT.

In its sample, this clone was seen a few times. This sequence joins TRBV5-5 and TRBJ1-3, with D perhaps TRBD1 (5 bases). The length of the CDR3 is 15 residues. Germline CDR1 SGHKS, CDR2 YYEKEE (reference sequence). Trimming took 4 bases from V and 1 from J, leaving 12 bases between them. This chain's CDR3 is CASSPWGHSGNTIYF. The DNA for the CDR3 is TGTGCCAGCAGCCCCTGGGGCCATTCTGGAAACACCATATATTTT.

The CDR3 protein is CATSDTGLSGELFF. Here the CDR3 DNA reads TGTGCCACCAGTGATACAGGGTTGTCCGGGGAGCTGTTTTTT. The V and J genes are TRBV24-1 and TRBJ2-2; the D gene is possibly TRBD1 (6 bases). Germline lookup yields CDR1 KGHDR and CDR2 SFDVKD. The CDR3 covers 14 residues. The germline V and J ends were trimmed by 3 bases and 6 bases, with 10 bases remaining between them.

This chain uses TRBV7-9 with TRBJ2-5; 11 bases are shared with TRBD1. The junction had 1 base not matched to a gene; V was cut back by 3 bases and J by 4 bases. In germline, CDR1 is SEHNR, CDR2 FQNEAQ (reference sequence). The CDR3 sequence is 14 residues long. The CDR3 sequence: CASSFGTGGETQYF. DNA for the CDR3: TGTGCCAGCAGCTTCGGGACAGGGGGAGAGACCCAGTACTTC.

The genes are TRBV2 and TRBJ2-2; D might be TRBD1 (6 bases). Between the trimmed V and J ends, which lost 6 bases and 4 bases, there was a span of 15 bases. The CDR3 has 15 residues. Germline V gene data show CDR1 as SNHLY and CDR2 as FYNNEI. The CDR3 DNA is TGTGCCAGCAGCTACCAGGGACAACTCACCGGGGAGCTGTTTTTT. Translated, it gives CASSYQGQLTGELFF.

The chain couples TRBV2 to TRBJ2-7, with a weak D call TRBD2 (6 bases). The CDR3 totals 13 residues. V was pared by 10 bases and J by 1 base, with 14 bases between. Germline assignment: CDR1 SNHLY and CDR2 FYNNEI. The CDR3 bases are TGTGCCATTTTCGGGACTGATTCCTACGAGCAGTACTTC. This translates into CAIFGTDSYEQYF.

DNA of the CDR3: TGTGCCAGCAGCCAACAGCTAGCGGGAGGGCCCCCCACAGATACGCAGTATTTT. As protein: CASSQQLAGGPPTDTQYF. The chain has TRBV4-2 and TRBJ2-3; 12 bases map to TRBD2. J was trimmed by 2 bases and V by 2 bases; bases with no gene match: 8. There are 18 residues in the CDR3. Germline V lookup: CDR1 LGHNA, CDR2 YNFKEQ.

The chain is built from TRBV28 and TRBJ2-1; D unclear. Trimming shortened V by 3 bases and J by 0 bases, and 9 bases separated the two germline ends. The CDR3 is 15 residues long. Germline CDR1 reads MDHEN; CDR2 reads SYDVKM. CDR3 nucleotides: TGTGCCAGCAGTTTCAGGCCGTTCTCCTACAATGAGCAGTTCTTC. It codes for CASSFRPFSYNEQFF. The full variable domain, completed using reference TRBV28 and TRBJ2-1, is DVKVTQSSRYLVKRTGEKVFLECVQDMDHENMFWYRQDPGLGLRLIYFSYDVKMKEKGDIPEGYSVSREKKERFSLILESASTNQTSMYLCASSFRPFSYNEQFFGPGTRLTVL.